Shown below are 20 T cell receptor beta chains from a single sample sequenced in a study of blood T cell repertoires in COVID-19. Assay: immunoSEQ multiplex PCR; the TCRdb copy retains only in-frame clones and omits some. The top ten clones hold 1.5% to 2% of a sample with approximately 280,000 clones, nearly 90% of them seen once. Sequencing used PBMCs or T cells enriched from blood (not recorded which). These receptors came from a woman aged 60-70 years who had recovered from COVID-19.

This chain connects TRBV4-1 to TRBJ2-7, with no clear D. This CDR3 comprises 14 residues. CDR1 is MGHRA and CDR2 is YSYEKL in the germline V gene. Trimming removed 1 base at V and 6 bases at J, with 13 bases between. The CDR3 sequence: CASSQGGPPSEQYF. CDR3 bases: TGCGCCAGCAGCCAAGGTGGGCCGCCGTCCGAGCAGTACTTC.

The chain couples TRBV28 to TRBJ1-2; no clear D gene. Trimming left V 4 bases short and J 1 base short, with 13 bases between. From germline, CDR1 is MDHEN and CDR2 SYDVKM. The CDR3 is 15 residues long. The CDR3 protein is CASSSGSSFNYGYTF. Here the CDR3 DNA reads TGTGCCAGCAGTTCCGGGTCCTCCTTTAACTATGGCTACACCTTC.

The rearrangement joins TRBV10-2 to TRBJ2-5, with 13 bases fitting TRBD2. This CDR3 has 15 amino acids. In germline, CDR1 is WSHSY, CDR2 SAAADI. With 7 bases clipped from V and 2 bases from J, the junction kept 4 bases outside the gene matches. The CDR3 here is CASKGLAGLQETQYF. DNA of the CDR3: TGCGCCAGCAAGGGACTAGCGGGGCTTCAAGAGACCCAGTACTTC.

This chain connects TRBV12-3 or TRBV12-4 to TRBJ2-3; D ambiguous. V dropped 6 bases and J dropped 3 bases, with 10 bases sitting between them. The CDR3 consists of 13 residues. The CDR3 nucleotides read TGTGCCAGCAGCCAAATGGCTACAGATACGCAGTATTTT. Translating it yields CASSQMATDTQYF.

The genes are TRBV6-5 and TRBJ2-7; 7 bases are shared with TRBD2. Germline V CDR1 and CDR2: MNHEY, SVGAGI. The CDR3 contains 14 residues. The V and J ends lost 6 bases and 0 bases, in that order; junction bases with no gene match: 5. The CDR3 is CASSRRTSSYEQYF. CDR3 sequence (DNA): TGTGCCAGCAGCCGACGGACTAGCTCCTACGAGCAGTACTTC.

Of note for this clone: At one end the junction does not follow the germline gene, possibly because of a read error. This chain uses TRBV7-7 with TRBJ1-5; TRBD1 matches at 9 bases. Germline CDR1 SSHAT, CDR2 FNYEAQ (reference sequence). CDR3 size: 16 residues. CDR3 in amino acids: CASSLSRTGVFQPQHF. CDR3 sequence (DNA): TGTGCTAGCAGCTTATCCCGGACAGGGGTGTTTCAGCCCCAGCATTTT.

This clone was counted between two and nine times. The V gene is TRBV7-9, the J gene TRBJ2-3; D may be TRBD2 (6 bases). CDR1 is SEHNR and CDR2 is FQNEAQ in the germline V gene (reference sequence). This CDR3 has 15 residues. The ends were cut back, 2 bases at V and 1 base at J, with 10 bases in the middle. In DNA, the CDR3 is TGTGCCAGCAGCTTAACCGGGAGAGGCACAGATACGCAGTATTTT. Protein sequence: CASSLTGRGTDTQYF.

The rearrangement uses TRBV28 and TRBJ1-4; D unresolved. This CDR3 spans 14 amino acids. The V gene lost 6 bases and the J gene lost 5 bases, with 13 bases spanning the gap. Germline loops: CDR1 MDHEN, CDR2 SYDVKM. CDR3 amino acids: CASRPTSRNEKLFF. The CDR3 DNA is TGTGCCAGCAGACCTACGTCCCGAAATGAAAAACTGTTTTTT.

This clone was detected once. This chain links TRBV24-1 with TRBJ1-2; D is ambiguous. Germline V gene lookup returns CDR1 KGHDR and CDR2 SFDVKD. The V end lost 3 bases, the J end lost 4 bases, and 8 bases lay between the germline ends. The CDR3 length is 13 residues. CDR3 coding DNA: TGTGCCACCAGTGATCCCCAGGTCTATGGCTACACCTTC. Translation: CATSDPQVYGYTF.

This chain connects TRBV5-4 to TRBJ1-2, with TRBD1 as a possible D gene (5 bases). Germline V lookup: CDR1 SGHNT, CDR2 YYREEE (reference sequence). Trimming pared 3 bases from V and 5 bases from J, leaving 8 bases between. This CDR3 has 12 residues. Here the CDR3 DNA reads TGTGCCAGCAGCTCCGACAGTTATGGCTACACCTTC. Translated: CASSSDSYGYTF.

This chain connects TRBV7-9 to TRBJ2-7; D is perhaps TRBD1 (7 bases). The CDR3 is made up of 15 amino acids. CDR1 and CDR2 from the germline V gene are SEHNR and FQNEAQ (reference sequence). V lost 1 base and J 3 bases, leaving 13 bases between the germline ends. The CDR3 DNA is TGTGCCAGCAGCTTAGTCAGGGGGGATAACTACGAGCAGTACTTC. Its translation is CASSLVRGDNYEQYF.

The V call is TRBV11-1, the J call TRBJ2-3; D is perhaps TRBD1 (5 bases). The V gene's germline CDR1 is SGHAT and CDR2 FQDESV (reference sequence). The CDR3 is 12 residues long. V was shortened by 3 bases and J by 10 bases, with 11 bases between the two germline ends. Here the CDR3 reads CASSFPEGAQYF. CDR3 coding DNA: TGTGCCAGCAGCTTTCCGGAAGGGGCGCAGTATTTT.

This rearrangement joins TRBV6-5 to TRBJ1-4, with a weak D call TRBD1 (6 bases). CDR1 and CDR2 from the germline V gene are MNHEY and SVGAGI. The V gene lost 11 bases and the J gene lost 5 bases, with 15 bases spanning the gap. The CDR3 covers 13 residues. Written as DNA, the CDR3 is TGTGCCGGTCAGGGGTCCTCAAATGAAAAACTGTTTTTT. This codes for CAGQGSSNEKLFF.

The chain carries TRBV11-2 and TRBJ1-1; no firm D call. The CDR3 extends over 12 amino acids. The V and J ends lost 1 base and 4 bases respectively, with 4 bases between them. Germline CDR1 and CDR2: SGHAT and FQNNGV. CDR3 nucleotide sequence: TGTGCCAGCAGCTTAGGAGTCACTGAAGCTTTCTTT. It translates to CASSLGVTEAFF. Using reference TRBV11-2 and TRBJ1-1 for the parts outside the CDR3, the full variable domain is EAGVAQSPRYKIIEKRQSVAFWCNPISGHATLYWYQQILGQGPKLLIQFQNNGVVDDSQLPKDRFSAERLKGVDSTLKIQPAKLEDSAVYLCASSLGVTEAFFGQGTRLTVV.

This chain joins TRBV19 and TRBJ1-1; tentatively, D is TRBD1 (6 bases). The germline CDR1 and CDR2 sequences are LNHDA and SQIVND (reference sequence). Trimming left V 4 bases short and J 5 bases short, with 17 bases between. This CDR3 region has 15 residues. CDR3 bases: TGTGCCAGTAGTAAGCCCCACCCACAGGGTACTGAAGCTTTCTTT. Its translation: CASSKPHPQGTEAFF.

A single count supports this clone. V and J are TRBV10-2 and TRBJ2-5; D is unclear. This CDR3 is 13 amino acids long. Per the germline V gene, CDR1 is WSHSY and CDR2 is SAAADI. Between the trimmed V and J ends, which lost 1 base and 5 bases, there was a span of 8 bases. CDR3 nucleotide sequence: TGCGCCAGCAGTGAGTACGTGGGCGAGACCCAGTACTTC. Its protein product is CASSEYVGETQYF.

The gene calls are TRBV11-2 and TRBJ2-5, with 11 bases fitting TRBD2. V shed 3 bases and J 2 bases; nucleotides not matched to a gene: 5. Germline V gene data show CDR1 as SGHAT and CDR2 as FQNNGV. This CDR3 is built from 16 residues. CDR3 loop: CASSFLTSGKQETQYF. In DNA, the CDR3 is TGTGCCAGCAGCTTTCTGACTAGCGGGAAACAAGAGACCCAGTACTTC.

The rearrangement joins TRBV7-8 to TRBJ1-2; D perhaps matches TRBD1 (5 bases). Germline CDR1 is SGHVS and CDR2 is FQNEAQ. Trimming pared 5 bases from V and 2 bases from J, leaving 12 bases between. This CDR3 contains 14 residues. CDR3 bases: TGTGCCAGCAGCGTTGGGCGGACAAACTATGGCTACACCTTC. Translating gives CASSVGRTNYGYTF.

This chain joins TRBV5-1 and TRBJ1-1; D gene uncertain. Germline V lookup: CDR1 SGHRS, CDR2 YFSETQ. This CDR3 spans 14 amino acids. With 5 bases removed from V and 0 bases from J, the gap between germline ends came to 11 bases. The CDR3 sequence: CASRKESMNTEAFF. CDR3 nucleotide sequence: TGCGCCAGCAGAAAGGAGAGTATGAACACTGAAGCTTTCTTT.

The chain joins TRBV19 to TRBJ1-2; the match to TRBD1 covers 8 bases. The germline V gene encodes CDR1 LNHDA and CDR2 SQIVND (reference sequence). V was clipped by 8 bases and J by 3 bases; unmatched bases: 5. This CDR3 spans 13 amino acids. In DNA form, the CDR3 reads TGTGCCAGTCGCGGACAGGGAGACTATGGCTACACCTTC. This codes for CASRGQGDYGYTF.